Reported below is one TCR beta chain. Its antigen is not identified. The data belong to a study of OX40 agonist ivuxolimab in advanced cancers. Looking at the study overall: It was permissible to have had prior anti-PD-1, anti-PD-L1 or anti-CTLA-4 therapy, and about 40% had some.

The method was immunoSEQ multiplex PCR; TCRdb's version includes in-frame clones alone and lacks a portion of them. The table has some 19,000 clones, around 87% seen once. Notes on the study in general: Among expanded peripheral T cells, antigen specificity went undetermined. Certain nonresponding patients likewise had low normalized T-cell clonal expansion. At 0.1 to 3.0 mg/kg, clonal expansion of CD4+ and CD8+ blood T cells had occurred by week 6.

The TCR comes from an adult with an advanced solid tumor such as melanoma, head and neck, liver or kidney cancer. Sequenced material: CD4+ or CD8+ T cells sorted from blood, taken in a trial of the OX40 agonist ivuxolimab.

CDR3 amino acids: CASSLDSGNTIYF. In nucleotides, the CDR3 is TGCGCCAGCAGCTTGGATTCTGGAAACACCATATATTTT. V gene TRBV5-1 combines with J gene TRBJ1-3; D gene unclear. V was trimmed by 0 bases and J by 1 base, leaving 2 bases between them. Germline loops: CDR1 SGHRS, CDR2 YFSETQ. The length of the CDR3 is 13 residues.